Listed here is a single T cell receptor (beta chain). The target antigen is unknown. This CDR3 has 14 residues. Germline V gives CDR1 KGHSH, CDR2 LQKENI. The J segment lost 2 bases and the V segment lost 3 bases, leaving 3 bases of the junction unmatched. The data belong to a study of cytomegalovirus exposure and HLA in healthy donors. PCR employed 60 Vbeta and 13 Jbeta primers. Clones were sequenced by immunoSEQ multiplex PCR, and TCRdb holds only the in-frame ones, with some missing. The data hold 200,000 to 300,000 clones, with around 80% observed a single time. The study's findings and limits: In an earlier analysis, productive rearrangement rates for most beta V segments clustered near 90% or 30%.

The sample taken for sequencing was PBMCs. This clonotype was obtained from a boy younger than 18 in good health and CMV-seronegative. The rearrangement joins TRBV18 to TRBJ2-5, with 7 bases aligning to TRBD2. This chain's CDR3 is CASSPGLSQETQYF. CDR3 in DNA: TGTGCCAGCTCACCGGGACTATCTCAAGAGACCCAGTACTTC.